The present TCR beta chain was sequenced within a study of vaccination effects on CD4 cells after COVID-19. Study-wide results and limits: Researchers reported few convalescent patients and no early post-infection timepoints in the study.

Produced via immunoSEQ multiplex PCR; TCRdb's table is partial and in-frame only. The sample holds 9,500 to 15,000 clones, approximately 71% seen once. From germline, CDR1 is SGHAT and CDR2 FQDESV (reference sequence). This CDR3 is built from 13 residues. The V end was cut by 8 bases, the J end by 0 bases, with 5 bases between. Note on this clone: Its antigen is still unknown.

Antigen-specific CD4+ T cells were expanded (with viral peptide pools) by the ViraFEST assay ahead of sequencing. At the end of around eleven days of culture, CD4+ T cells were isolated. Vaccine administered to participants consisted of two doses of either BNT162b2 or mRNA-1273. The rearrangement uses TRBV11-1 and TRBJ2-6; D uncertain. This clonotype was sampled from a human donor who received a COVID-19 vaccine. The sequencing here drew on CD4+ T cells from PBMCs cultured with SARS-CoV-2 spike peptides, taken after COVID-19 vaccination. The CDR3 reads CASSGSGANVLTF. DNA of the CDR3: TGTGCCAGCTCGGGCTCTGGGGCCAACGTCCTGACTTTC.